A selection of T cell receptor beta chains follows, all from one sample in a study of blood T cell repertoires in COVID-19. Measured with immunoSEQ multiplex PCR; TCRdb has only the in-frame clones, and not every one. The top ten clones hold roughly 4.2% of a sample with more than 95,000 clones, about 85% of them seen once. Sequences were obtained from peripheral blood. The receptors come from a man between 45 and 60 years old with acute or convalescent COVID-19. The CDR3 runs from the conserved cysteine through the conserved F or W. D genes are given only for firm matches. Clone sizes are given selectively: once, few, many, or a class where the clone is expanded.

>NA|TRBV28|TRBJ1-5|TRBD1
TGTGCCAGCAGTTTAACACCGGACAGGGCACAGCATTTT
CASSLTPDRAQHF
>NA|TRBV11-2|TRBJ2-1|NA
TGTGCCAGCAGCCCCGACAGAGATGAGCAGTTCTTC
CASSPDRDEQFF
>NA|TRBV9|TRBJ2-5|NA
TGTGCCAGCAGCGTAGAAACCCAGTATCAAGAGACCCAGTACTTC
CASSVETQYQETQYF
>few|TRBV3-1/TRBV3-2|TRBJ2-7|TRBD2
TGTGCCAGCAGCCGTGGACTAGCCCTAAACTACGAGCAGTACTTC
CASSRGLALNYEQYF
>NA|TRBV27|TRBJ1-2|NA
TGTGCCAGCAGTATAACAGGTTTAGCTAACTATGGCTACACCTTC
CASSITGLANYGYTF
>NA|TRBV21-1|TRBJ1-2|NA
TGTGCCAGCAGCGATTCAGGGATCAGGCTCTATGGCTACACCTTC
CASSDSGIRLYGYTF
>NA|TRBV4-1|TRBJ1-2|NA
TGCGCCAGCAGCCTTGGACAGCCAAGGGAGTATGGCTACACCTTC
CASSLGQPREYGYTF
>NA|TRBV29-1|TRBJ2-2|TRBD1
TGCAGCGTTGAAGAAAGGGGACAGGGCACCGGGGAGCTGTTTTTT
CSVEERGQGTGELFF
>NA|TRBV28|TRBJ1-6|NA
TGTGCCAGCAGTTCACAGGTAGACACCCTCCACTTT
CASSSQVDTLHF
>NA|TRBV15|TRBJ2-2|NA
TGTGCCACCAGCAGAGATCCGGGGAGTTCAATCGGGGAGCTGTTTTTT
CATSRDPGSSIGELFF
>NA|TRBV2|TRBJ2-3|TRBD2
TGTGCCAGCAGCCCGACTAGCGGGAGTTCAGATACGCAGTATTTT
CASSPTSGSSDTQYF
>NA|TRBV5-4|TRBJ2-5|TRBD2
TGTGCCAGCAGCCTTAGCGGGGGGGAAGAGACCCAGTACTTC
CASSLSGGEETQYF
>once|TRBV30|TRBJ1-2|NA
TGTGCCTGGATCGGTGTAACAGGGCCAATCTATGGCTACACCTTC
CAWIGVTGPIYGYTF
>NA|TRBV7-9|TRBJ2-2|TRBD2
TGTGCCAGCAGCCCCATAGCGGGAGAACTCACCGGGGAGCTGTTTTTT
CASSPIAGELTGELFF
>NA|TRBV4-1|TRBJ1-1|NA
TGCGCCAGCAGCCGGGCCCAGCGGGAGTCGGAAGCTTTCTTT
CASSRAQRESEAFF
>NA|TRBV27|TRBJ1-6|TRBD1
TGTGCCAGCAGACTTGGACAGGGCTATAATTCACCCCTCCACTTT
CASRLGQGYNSPLHF
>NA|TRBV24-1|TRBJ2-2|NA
TGTGCCACCAGTGATTTGCAGGGTTCCAGGGAGCTGTTTTTT
CATSDLQGSRELFF
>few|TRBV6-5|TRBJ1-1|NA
TGTGCCAGCAGTTCCCCAGGGGTGCGCACTGAAGCTTTCTTT
CASSSPGVRTEAFF
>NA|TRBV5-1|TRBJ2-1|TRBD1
TGCGCCAGCAGCTCCGGGACAGGCTACAATGAGCAGTTCTTC
CASSSGTGYNEQFF
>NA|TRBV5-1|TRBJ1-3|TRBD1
TGCGCCAGCAGCTTGTTGGCGGGACAGAGCTCTGGAAACACCATATATTTT
CASSLLAGQSSGNTIYF
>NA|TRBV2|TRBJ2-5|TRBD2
TGTGCCACCCAGGACGGGGGGGGCGGTTGGGAGACCCAGTACTTC
CATQDGGGGWETQYF
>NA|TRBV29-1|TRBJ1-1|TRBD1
TGCAGCGTCCTCCAGGGGGAGAACACTGAAGCTTTCTTT
CSVLQGENTEAFF
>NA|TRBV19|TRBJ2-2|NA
TGTGCCAGTAGTACGGGACTGAACCCGTTCACCGGGGAGCTGTTTTTT
CASSTGLNPFTGELFF
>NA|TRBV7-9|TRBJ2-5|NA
TGTGCCAGCAGCTTACTGAGAGAGACCCAGTACTTC
CASSLLRETQYF
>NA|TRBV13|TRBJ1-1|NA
TGTGCCAGCAGCGGACTCCATGACACTGAAGCTTTCTTT
CASSGLHDTEAFF
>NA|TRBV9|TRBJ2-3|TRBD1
TGTGCCAGCAGCCGGGACAGGGGGCTGGCAGATACGCAGTATTTT
CASSRDRGLADTQYF
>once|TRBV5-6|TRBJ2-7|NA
TGTGCCAGCAGCTTGGGCGGCGGGTCCTACGAGCAGTACTTC
CASSLGGGSYEQYF
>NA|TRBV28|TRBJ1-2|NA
TGTGCCAGCAGTTTAGGGGGCAGGAAGCCGTATGGCTACACCTTC
CASSLGGRKPYGYTF
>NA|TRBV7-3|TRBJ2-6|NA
TGTGCCAGCAGCCCAACTGGCAACGTCCTGACTTTC
CASSPTGNVLTF
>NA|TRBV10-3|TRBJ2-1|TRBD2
TGTGCCATCAGTGACCAGGGGACTAGCGGGAGGCCGATCTACAATGAGCAGTTCTTC
CAISDQGTSGRPIYNEQFF
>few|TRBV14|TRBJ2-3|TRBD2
TGTGCCAGCAGCCAAATAGGACTAGCGGGATTCCGAACAGATACGCAGTATTTT
CASSQIGLAGFRTDTQYF
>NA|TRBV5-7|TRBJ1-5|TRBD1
TGTGCCAGCAGCTTCCGGGACAGGGTAAATGGGAATCAGCCCCAGCATTTT
CASSFRDRVNGNQPQHF
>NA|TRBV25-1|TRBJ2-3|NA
TGTGCCAGCAGTGAAAGCCGAACCATATGGGATACGCAGTATTTT
CASSESRTIWDTQYF
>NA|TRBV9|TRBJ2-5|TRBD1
TGTGCCAGCAGCGGACAGGGTTGGGAGACCCAGTACTTC
CASSGQGWETQYF
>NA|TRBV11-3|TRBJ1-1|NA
TGTGCCAGCAGCCGACATCAGGGATTGAACACTGAAGCTTTCTTT
CASSRHQGLNTEAFF
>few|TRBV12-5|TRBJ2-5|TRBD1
TGTGCTAGTGGTTTGTCCGGGGACAGAACTCAAGAGACCCAGTACTTC
CASGLSGDRTQETQYF
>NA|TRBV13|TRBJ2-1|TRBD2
TGTGCCAGCAGCTTAGACACCGGGACTAGCGGGAGGGCCGAGCAGTTCTTC
CASSLDTGTSGRAEQFF
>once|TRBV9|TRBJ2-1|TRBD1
TGTGCCAGCAGCGCTCGGGTGGGGCAGGGGGCCCTCAATGAGCAGTTCTTC
CASSARVGQGALNEQFF
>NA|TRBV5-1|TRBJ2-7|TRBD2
TGCGCCAGCAGCTTGCAGCGGGAGATAAACGAGCAGTACTTC
CASSLQREINEQYF
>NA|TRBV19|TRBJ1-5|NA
TGTGCCAGTAGTAGGAGGGAGGGCAATCAGCCCCAGCATTTT
CASSRREGNQPQHF
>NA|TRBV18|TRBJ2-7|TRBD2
TGTGCCAGCTCAATCACTAGCGTGGCATCTCGGGAGCAGTACTTC
CASSITSVASREQYF
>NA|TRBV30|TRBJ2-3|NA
TGTGCCTGGACACGAACCAGGAGCACAGATACGCAGTATTTT
CAWTRTRSTDTQYF
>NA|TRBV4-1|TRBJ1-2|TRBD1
TGCGCCAGCAGCCAATTACGTCTTGTGAGGGGGCGCATGTGGACTGGCTACACCTTC
CASSQLRLVRGRMWTGYTF
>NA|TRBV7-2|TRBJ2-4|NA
TGTGCCAGCAGCGAGGGTGGGCAGAACAAAAACATTCAGTACTTC
CASSEGGQNKNIQYF
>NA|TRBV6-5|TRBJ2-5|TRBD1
TGTGCCAGCAGTTACGAGGGGGCCGGGCGAGAGACCCAGTACTTC
CASSYEGAGRETQYF
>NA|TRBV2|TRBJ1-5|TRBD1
TGTGCCAGCAGTGAAGCGCTCGGGGACAGTCTGACCTCCAATCAGCCCCAGCATTTT
CASSEALGDSLTSNQPQHF
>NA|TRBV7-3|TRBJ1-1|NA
TGTGCCAGCAGCTCCCAGGGTGGCACTGAAGCTTTCTTT
CASSSQGGTEAFF
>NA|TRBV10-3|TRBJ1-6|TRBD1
TGTGCCATCAGTGGGAACAGGGGGAATTCACCCCTCCACTTT
CAISGNRGNSPLHF
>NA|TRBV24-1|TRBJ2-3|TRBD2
TGTGCCACCAGGACTAGCGGAACAGATACGCAGTATTTT
CATRTSGTDTQYF
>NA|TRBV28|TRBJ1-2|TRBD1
TGTGCCAGCACCGGGACAGCAAATGGCTACACCTTC
CASTGTANGYTF
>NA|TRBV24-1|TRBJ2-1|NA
TGTGCCACCAGTGATTTTGGCGGGGTCTCCTACAATGAGCAGTTCTTC
CATSDFGGVSYNEQFF
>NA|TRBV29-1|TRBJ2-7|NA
TGCAGCGTTGAGGGTTACACGGGTTATCACTACGAGCAGTACTTC
CSVEGYTGYHYEQYF
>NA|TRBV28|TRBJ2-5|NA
TGTGCCAGCAGCGAGGTAGAGAACCAAGAGACCCAGTACTTC
CASSEVENQETQYF
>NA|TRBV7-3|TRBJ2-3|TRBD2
TGTGCCAGCAGCCGGACTAGCGCCAGCACAGATACGCAGTATTTT
CASSRTSASTDTQYF
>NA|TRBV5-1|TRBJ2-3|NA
TGCGCCAGCAGCTTGGCCGGGGGAACCACAGATACGCAGTATTTT
CASSLAGGTTDTQYF